The 15 T cell receptor beta chains reported below all come from one sample, sequenced in a study of CD8 T cells in Susac syndrome. The authors reverse transcribed roughly 0.5 to 1 ug RNA with random hexamers. TCRdb reprocessed the immunoSEQ multiplex PCR reads with MiXCR, giving one entry per CDR3 protein. The sample records approximately 220,000 distinct CDR3 sequences, more than 85% being singletons. The sequencing input was CD4+ T cells from PBMCs. These receptors were collected from a human donor with multiple sclerosis.

This sequence joins TRBV5-6 and TRBJ1-2, with D unclear. The V and J ends lost 1 base and 8 bases respectively, with 9 bases between them. Germline CDR1 is SGHDT and CDR2 is YYEEEE. The CDR3 is made up of 12 amino acids. In DNA, the CDR3 is TGTGCCAGCAGCTTGTCGGTAGGAGGCTACACCTTC. It translates to CASSLSVGGYTF.

Only a few counts were recorded for this clonotype. The chain carries TRBV7-2 and TRBJ2-3; the D is unclear. CDR1 and CDR2 (germline): SGHTA, FQGNSA. The V end was cut by 7 bases, the J end by 1 base, with 15 bases between. This CDR3 spans 15 amino acids. The CDR3 nucleotides are TGTGCCAGCACCCCTAGTCGAATCGGCACAGATACGCAGTATTTT. It yields the protein CASTPSRIGTDTQYF.

The rearrangement links TRBV12-3 or TRBV12-4 to TRBJ2-7; 14 bases align to TRBD2. V lost 5 bases, J lost 3 bases, and 3 bases stayed unmatched. The CDR3 covers 15 residues. CDR3 amino acids: CASSPGLAGDYEQYV. CDR3 sequence (DNA): TGTGCCAGCAGTCCGGGACTAGCGGGGGACTACGAGCAGTACGTC.

The chain is built from TRBV24-1 and TRBJ2-3; D not certain. Germline CDR1 KGHDR, CDR2 SFDVKD. V shed 9 bases and J shed 2 bases, with 14 bases lying between them. CDR3 length: 14 residues. The CDR3 protein is CATCPGGDTDTQYF. DNA of the CDR3: TGTGCCACCTGCCCTGGCGGTGACACAGATACGCAGTATTTT.

This clonotype occurred once. This chain uses TRBV20-1 with TRBJ2-5, with D possibly being TRBD1 or TRBD2 (5 bases each). V gave up 0 bases and J gave up 4 bases, with 15 bases separating them. Germline CDR1 and CDR2: DFQATT and SNEGSKA (reference sequence). This CDR3 is built from 15 residues. This chain's CDR3 is CSARDPLGVGETQYF. For the CDR3, the DNA is TGCAGTGCTAGAGACCCCTTGGGGGTTGGAGAGACCCAGTACTTC.

J is TRBJ2-2 and V is TRBV5-1; 8 bases align to TRBD2. The length of the CDR3 is 16 residues. Trimming took 1 base from V and 6 from J; bases not matched to a gene: 8. Looked up from germline, CDR1 is SGHRS and CDR2 is YFSETQ. This chain's CDR3 is CASSLLASGPAGELFF. CDR3 coding DNA: TGCGCCAGCAGCTTGCTAGCTAGCGGGCCCGCCGGGGAGCTGTTTTTT.

This clonotype was counted once. The J gene is TRBJ1-4, the V gene TRBV3-1, with D hard to call. CDR1 is LGHDT and CDR2 is YNNKEL in the germline V gene (reference sequence). The CDR3 has 12 amino acids. V was trimmed by 4 bases and J by 8 bases, leaving 8 bases between them. The CDR3 loop reads CASSRSTEKLFF. DNA for the CDR3: TGTGCCAGCAGCCGGAGTACCGAAAAACTGTTTTTT.

The J gene is TRBJ2-1, the V gene TRBV5-6; D not certain. The length of the CDR3 is 14 residues. Per the germline V gene, CDR1 is SGHDT and CDR2 is YYEEEE. V was trimmed by 0 bases and J by 4 bases, leaving 8 bases between them. This chain's CDR3 is CASSLVYGYNEQFF. CDR3 DNA: TGTGCCAGCAGCTTGGTTTACGGATACAATGAGCAGTTCTTC.

This chain uses TRBV2 with TRBJ2-7; D assignment may be TRBD1 or TRBD2 (6 bases each). The germline gives CDR1 SNHLY, CDR2 FYNNEI. This CDR3 region has 14 residues. V shed 3 bases and J shed 3 bases, with 12 bases lying between them. The CDR3, as DNA: TGTGCCAGCAGTGATAGGGGGGCCGACTACGAGCAGTACTTC. Translating it yields CASSDRGADYEQYF. Based on the CDR3 plus reference TRBV2 and TRBJ2-7, the full variable domain is EPEVTQTPSHQVTQMGQEVILRCVPISNHLYFYWYRQILGQKVEFLVSFYNNEISEKSEIFDDQFSVERPDGSNFTLKIRSTKLEDSAMYFCASSDRGADYEQYFGPGTRLTVT.

This sequence joins TRBV30 and TRBJ1-2; TRBD1 aligns across 7 bases. The length of the CDR3 is 15 residues. Germline assignment: CDR1 GTSNPN and CDR2 SVGIG (reference sequence). Trimming took 2 bases from V and 0 from J; bases not matched to a gene: 6. The CDR3 loop reads CAWSYGGQTNYGYTF. CDR3 in DNA: TGTGCCTGGAGTTATGGGGGACAGACTAACTATGGCTACACCTTC.

V and J are TRBV29-1 and TRBJ2-5; 7 bases agree with TRBD1. Per germline, CDR1 SQVTM and CDR2 ANQGSEA. The CDR3 length is 13 residues. CDR3 protein: CSAGTELQETQYF. CDR3 DNA sequence: TGCAGTGCCGGGACAGAGCTTCAAGAGACCCAGTACTTC.

The chain has TRBV18 and TRBJ1-3; 8 bases agree with TRBD1. The CDR3 covers 16 residues. Germline trimming cut 0 bases from V and 9 bases from J; bases unmatched to any gene: 10. Germline values: CDR1 KGHSH, CDR2 LQKENI. This chain's CDR3 is CASSPPRTGIYGTIYF. CDR3 sequence (DNA): TGTGCCAGCTCACCACCGAGGACAGGGATTTACGGCACCATATATTTT.

The rearrangement links TRBV29-1 to TRBJ1-1, with 7 bases fitting TRBD1. The CDR3 is 14 residues long. Germline assignment: CDR1 SQVTM and CDR2 ANQGSEA. Trimming removed 8 bases from V and 1 base from J; junction bases left unmatched: 10. The CDR3 reads CSFWTGLTNTEAFF. CDR3 DNA: TGCAGCTTTTGGACAGGCCTAACGAACACTGAAGCTTTCTTT.

This clonotype was found once. The chain links TRBV25-1 to TRBJ1-2; the D gene is possibly TRBD1 (5 bases). The length of the CDR3 is 14 residues. Germline CDR1 reads MGHDK; CDR2 reads SYGVNS. The V and J ends lost 2 bases and 8 bases respectively, with 15 bases between them. As DNA, the CDR3 is TGTGCCAGCAGTGAAACATTGGGGCCGCGGGGCTACACCTTC. It yields the protein CASSETLGPRGYTF.

V gene TRBV20-1 combines with J gene TRBJ2-1; possible D gene TRBD2, 5 bases. The germline gives CDR1 DFQATT, CDR2 SNEGSKA (reference sequence). V dropped 6 bases and J dropped 8 bases, with 14 bases sitting between them. CDR3 length: 12 amino acids. The CDR3 spells CSARILRDEQFF. CDR3 in DNA: TGCAGTGCCCGTATCCTGCGGGATGAGCAGTTCTTC.